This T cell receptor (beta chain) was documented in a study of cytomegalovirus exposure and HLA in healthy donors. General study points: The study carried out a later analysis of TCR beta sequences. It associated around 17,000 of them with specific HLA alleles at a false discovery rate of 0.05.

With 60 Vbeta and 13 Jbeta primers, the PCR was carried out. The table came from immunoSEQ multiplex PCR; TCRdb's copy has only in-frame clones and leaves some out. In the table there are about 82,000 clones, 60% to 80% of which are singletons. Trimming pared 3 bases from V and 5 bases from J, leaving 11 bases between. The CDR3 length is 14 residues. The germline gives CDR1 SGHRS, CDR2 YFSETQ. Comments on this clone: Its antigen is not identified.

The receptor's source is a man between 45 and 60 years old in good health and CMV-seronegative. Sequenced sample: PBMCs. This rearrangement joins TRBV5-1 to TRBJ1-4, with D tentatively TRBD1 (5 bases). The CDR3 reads CASSSGLPNEKLFF. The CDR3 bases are TGCGCCAGCAGCTCAGGGTTGCCGAATGAAAAACTGTTTTTT.